This T cell receptor beta chain is drawn from a study of cytomegalovirus exposure and HLA in healthy donors. The CDR3 totals 15 residues. Germline values: CDR1 SGHTS, CDR2 YDEGEE. Trimming removed 0 bases from V and 4 bases from J, with 13 bases in between. Study-wide results and limits: Cytomegalovirus status, reportedly, was diagnosed with high specificity and sensitivity by the classifier. In vitro experiments confirmed that three CMV-associated chains were specific for CMV antigens. In the approximately 120 validation repertoires, a later analysis found that first-cohort TCR clusters tended to co-occur.

From the 120-subject validation cohort, which was separate from the roughly 700-subject first cohort, the donors were drawn. About this clone itself: Its target is not known.

Some clones are missing from TCRdb's copy, which holds only in-frame ones; the method was immunoSEQ multiplex PCR. Of roughly 350,000 clones listed, more than 80% are singletons. The sequencing input was PBMCs. The receptor was isolated from a woman between 18 and 30 years old in good health and CMV-seronegative. The V gene is TRBV5-8, the J gene TRBJ1-1; a possible D gene is TRBD1 (5 bases). The CDR3 nucleotides read TGTGCCAGCAGCTTGGACGGGGGTAGGGTCACTGAAGCTTTCTTT. It codes for CASSLDGGRVTEAFF.